This TCR beta chain derives from a study of blood T cell repertoires in COVID-19. Across the whole study: The analysed material was cDNA or gDNA that came from T cells, B-cell-depleted T cells, or PBMCs.

Cohorts were based on clinical histories the participants reported. Cohort 3 donors were reported recovered after two negative PCRs, clearance, or symptom resolution. In the original workflow: Reference gene primer amplification gave nucleated cell count estimates. The table came from immunoSEQ multiplex PCR; TCRdb's copy has only in-frame clones and leaves some out. V and J calls and clone size come straight from that table; D and trimming were deduced from the DNA. Among about 190,000 clones listed, less than 85% were seen once. The origin of this receptor is a woman aged 30 to 39 who had recovered from COVID-19. The sample consisted of PBMCs or T cells enriched from blood (not recorded which).

As DNA, the CDR3 is TGTGCCAGCTCACTCTTAGACAGAGATTCACCCCTCCACTTT. It encodes CASSLLDRDSPLHF. The chain has TRBV18 and TRBJ1-6, with D tentatively TRBD1 (5 bases). The CDR3 length is 14 residues. Germline V gives CDR1 KGHSH, CDR2 LQKENI. The V end lost 4 bases, the J end lost 8 bases, and 12 bases lay between the germline ends.